These 5 T cell receptor beta chains were all obtained from the same sample, sequenced in a study of human thymus T cells. The table came from immunoSEQ multiplex PCR; TCRdb's copy has only in-frame clones and leaves some out. The sample lists 120,000 or so clones, around 94% seen once, with 0.02% to 0.03% in the top ten. Thymus specimens were resections from corrective heart surgery. The sample was thymus tissue. These receptor sequences come from a boy under three years old with a congenital heart defect but otherwise immunologically healthy.

The J gene is TRBJ2-1, the V gene TRBV9; 9 bases fit TRBD2. After removal of 3 bases from V and 4 bases from J, the junction contained 5 bases not matched to a gene. Germline V CDR1 and CDR2: SGDLS, YYNGEE. The CDR3 is 15 residues long. The DNA for the CDR3 is TGTGCCAGCAGCGGCGCGGGGGGGCTTTACAATGAGCAGTTCTTC. This codes for CASSGAGGLYNEQFF.

This clone has only one observation. The J gene is TRBJ2-2, the V gene TRBV5-1; D unresolved. Germline V CDR1 and CDR2: SGHRS, YFSETQ. V lost 0 bases and J lost 9, with 9 bases in between. The CDR3 has 13 residues. This chain's CDR3 is CASSLEEAWELFF. The CDR3 DNA is TGCGCCAGCAGCTTGGAAGAGGCCTGGGAGCTGTTTTTT.

The V gene is TRBV7-8, the J gene TRBJ2-7; TRBD1 matches 10 bases. V shed 4 bases, J shed 5 bases, and the junction held 8 bases outside the gene matches. Germline CDR1 reads SGHVS; CDR2 reads FQNEAQ. CDR3 length: 15 residues. Here the CDR3 DNA reads TGTGCCAGCAGCTCCCCTGGGACAGGGGCGGACGAGCAGTACTTC. It is translated as CASSSPGTGADEQYF.

This clone was found once. The rearrangement joins TRBV2 to TRBJ1-1; D might be TRBD1 (6 bases). V gave up 2 bases and J gave up 5 bases, with 9 bases separating them. Germline CDR1 and CDR2: SNHLY and FYNNEI. The CDR3 is made up of 13 amino acids. The CDR3 sequence is CASSERGRTEAFF. Here the CDR3 DNA reads TGTGCCAGCAGTGAAAGGGGGAGGACTGAAGCTTTCTTT.

The chain uses TRBV5-1 and TRBJ1-2; unclear D gene. Per the germline V gene, CDR1 is SGHRS and CDR2 is YFSETQ. Trimming took 4 bases from V and 9 from J, leaving 13 bases between them. There are 12 residues in the CDR3. The CDR3: CASSAPPGSYTF. The CDR3 bases are TGCGCCAGCAGCGCCCCACCTGGGAGCTACACCTTC.